These T cell receptor beta chains were read from a single sample in a study of cytomegalovirus exposure and HLA in healthy donors. Some clones are missing from TCRdb's copy, which holds only in-frame ones; the method was immunoSEQ multiplex PCR. The data contain over 75,000 clones, roughly 85% of them seen just once; the ten biggest clones take up 20% to 25%. Sequencing was carried out using PBMCs. The source is a man younger than 35 in good health and CMV-seropositive. Each CDR3 is given with its conserved first and last residue. The order of the fields is CDR3 length, D gene, J gene, V gene, clone size, CDR3 DNA, CDR3 protein. A D gene is named only where the DNA matches it firmly. For some rows the clone size is stated as once, few or many, or as a class when expanded; others skip it.

>16|TRBD2|TRBJ2-5|TRBV5-1|-
TGCGCCAGCAGCTTGGCGGGTCTAGCGGGAAGAGAGACCCAGTACTTC
CASSLAGLAGRETQYF
>13|-|TRBJ1-1|TRBV5-1|-
TGCGCCAGCAGCTGGGGCGGGGACACTGAAGCTTTCTTT
CASSWGGDTEAFF
>13|TRBD2|TRBJ2-7|TRBV19|-
TGTGCCAGTAGTATGAGCGGGAGCGGCGAGCAGTACTTC
CASSMSGSGEQYF
>12|-|TRBJ2-3|TRBV21-1|-
TGTGCCAGCAGAACTAGCACAGATACGCAGTATTTT
CASRTSTDTQYF
>16|TRBD2|TRBJ2-5|TRBV7-9|-
TGTGCCAGCAGCTTAGGGTCTACTAGCGCTCAAGAGACCCAGTACTTC
CASSLGSTSAQETQYF
>15|-|TRBJ1-5|TRBV2|-
TGTGCCAGCAGTGAGCAGGGAGGAACCAATCAGCCCCAGCATTTT
CASSEQGGTNQPQHF
>15|-|TRBJ2-6|TRBV11-2|-
TGTGCCAGCAGCTTAGACAGCTCTGGGGCCAACGTCCTGACTTTC
CASSLDSSGANVLTF
>14|TRBD1|TRBJ2-7|TRBV6-5|-
TGTGCCAGCAGGACCGGGACAGGATCCTACGAGCAGTACTTC
CASRTGTGSYEQYF
>16|-|TRBJ1-1|TRBV6-6|-
TGTGCCACCCAGTTACTTAAGGGGACAATGAACACTGAAGCTTTCTTT
CATQLLKGTMNTEAFF
>17|-|TRBJ2-2|TRBV7-9|-
TGTGCCAGCAGCATTACGGTATTACAGGGATCGACCGGGGAGCTGTTTTTT
CASSITVLQGSTGELFF
>14|TRBD1|TRBJ2-7|TRBV6-5|few
TGTGCCAGCAGTAACACAGGGGGCTGGTACGAGCAGTACTTC
CASSNTGGWYEQYF
>16|-|TRBJ1-1|TRBV27|-
TGTGCCAGCAGTTTATTGGGGAGACCTGCGAACACTGAAGCTTTCTTT
CASSLLGRPANTEAFF
>14|TRBD1|TRBJ2-5|TRBV29-1|-
TGCAGCACCTTTGGACAGGGTGTTCAAGAGACCCAGTACTTC
CSTFGQGVQETQYF
>15|TRBD2|TRBJ2-1|TRBV6-1|-
TGTGCCAGCGGAATTAGCGGGAGCCCCGGCAATGAGCAGTTCTTC
CASGISGSPGNEQFF
>15|TRBD2|TRBJ2-3|TRBV11-3|-
TGTGCCAGCAGCCTATTAGCGGGAGGGGGGGATACGCAGTATTTT
CASSLLAGGGDTQYF
>15|-|TRBJ1-4|TRBV5-4|-
TGTGCCAGCAGCCGCGCACCGGGAGCTGATGAAAAACTGTTTTTT
CASSRAPGADEKLFF
>15|-|TRBJ2-7|TRBV11-2|medium-sized
TGTGCCAGCAGCTTAGTGGGCGGACTCCGCTACGAGCAGTACTTC
CASSLVGGLRYEQYF
>11|-|TRBJ2-4|TRBV29-1|-
TGCAGCGTTGAGGACTCGGGCATTCAGTACTTC
CSVEDSGIQYF
>16|TRBD2|TRBJ2-3|TRBV10-1|-
TGCGCCAGCAGTGATTCCAGGACTAGAAACTTAAATACGCAGTATTTT
CASSDSRTRNLNTQYF
>15|TRBD2|TRBJ2-1|TRBV7-8|-
TGTGCCAGCAGCCGAGGACTAGCGGGAGAAGGCGAGGCGTTCTTC
CASSRGLAGEGEAFF
>16|TRBD2|TRBJ2-1|TRBV2|-
TGTGCCAGCATGGGTCTAGCGGGAGGGGGGCCCAATGAGCAGTTCTTC
CASMGLAGGGPNEQFF
>20|TRBD2|TRBJ2-1|TRBV5-4|-
TGTGCCAGCAGCTTGGGGGGGGCTAGCGGGCTTATTAGCTCCTACAATGAGCAGTTCTTC
CASSLGGASGLISSYNEQFF
>16|-|TRBJ2-5|TRBV4-1|-
TGCGCCAGCAGCCAACCTCGAGCAGGGGTGAGAGAGACCCAGTACTTC
CASSQPRAGVRETQYF
>13|-|TRBJ1-1|TRBV5-4|-
TGTGCCAGCAGCTCGAGTAGCCAGACTGAAGCTTTCTTT
CASSSSSQTEAFF
>14|-|TRBJ2-3|TRBV6-5|-
TGTGCCAGCAGTCCAGGGGAGGGCGCAGATACGCAGTATTTT
CASSPGEGADTQYF
>18|TRBD2|TRBJ2-3|TRBV6-1|-
TGTGCCAGCAGTGAAGGGGGGACTAGCGGGAGTGTAACAGATACGCAGTATTTT
CASSEGGTSGSVTDTQYF
>14|-|TRBJ2-5|TRBV7-2|-
TGTGCCAGCAGCCTTCGTCAGGGTGTAGAGACCCAGTACTTC
CASSLRQGVETQYF
>15|-|TRBJ2-3|TRBV28|once
TGTGCCAGCAGTATTGGGGCAACTAGCACAGATACGCAGTATTTT
CASSIGATSTDTQYF